The rows below give T cell receptor beta chains drawn from one sample of a study of T cells in Graves' hyperthyroidism and ophthalmopathy. TCRdb itself ran the multiplex PCR reads through MiXCR, one entry per CDR3 protein. The sample yields 550,000 to 700,000 distinct CDR3 sequences, about 45% seen once. Material for sequencing was peripheral blood or thyroid tissue (not recorded which). The receptors were gathered from an adult woman with Graves' disease, either hyperthyroidism or ophthalmopathy (not recorded which). Each CDR3 is given with its conserved first and last residue. Each record gives: D gene, V gene, J gene, clone size, CDR3 protein, CDR3 DNA. The D gene is left open where the match is weak. Size is omitted from some rows. Given values are once, few, many or a class for expanded clones.

TRBD2	TRBV7-9	TRBJ2-5	NA	CASSPPGLAGTQYF	TGTGCCAGCAGCCCCCCGGGACTAGCTGGGACCCAGTACTTC
TRBD2	TRBV5-4	TRBJ2-5	many	CASSLGLAGKQETQYF	TGTGCCAGCAGCTTGGGACTAGCGGGCAAACAAGAGACCCAGTACTTC
NA	TRBV5-1	TRBJ2-6	many	CASSLARFSGANVLTF	TGCGCCAGCAGCTTGGCGAGGTTCTCTGGGGCCAACGTCCTGACTTTC
NA	TRBV11-2	TRBJ1-1	many	CASSPSTGRAFF	TGTGCCAGCAGCCCGTCGACAGGTAGAGCTTTCTTT
TRBD2	TRBV6-6	TRBJ2-7	few	CASSRLAFYEQYF	TGTGCCAGCAGTCGACTAGCGTTCTACGAGCAGTACTTC
NA	TRBV9	TRBJ2-5	many	CASSVDGAPGTQYF	TGTGCCAGCAGCGTGGACGGAGCGCCAGGGACCCAGTACTTC
NA	TRBV7-9	TRBJ2-7	many	CASSLGHSSYEQYF	TGTGCCAGCAGCTTAGGACACTCCTCCTACGAGCAGTACTTC
NA	TRBV7-2	TRBJ1-2	NA	CASRDSMRNTF	TGTGCCAGCAGGGACAGTATGAGAAACACCTTC
NA	TRBV7-2	TRBJ2-7	many	CASSLFSRTQSEQYF	TGTGCCAGCAGCTTATTCTCGCGGACCCAGTCCGAGCAGTACTTC
TRBD1	TRBV2	TRBJ1-5	NA	CASSGGQISNQPQHF	TGTGCCAGCAGCGGGGGACAGATTAGCAATCAGCCCCAGCATTTT
NA	TRBV7-9	TRBJ1-3	NA	CASSSLLNLGGNTIYF	TGTGCCAGCAGCTCACTACTGAATCTCGGGGGAAACACCATATATTTT
NA	TRBV5-1	TRBJ2-7	many	CASSLSLATAPRHEQYF	TGCGCCAGCAGCTTGAGTCTGGCGACAGCCCCCCGCCACGAGCAGTACTTC
NA	TRBV24-1	TRBJ2-2	many	CATSDFKGNTGELFF	TGTGCCACCAGTGATTTCAAGGGGAACACCGGGGAGCTGTTTTTT
NA	TRBV20-1	TRBJ2-5	many	CSARVTGEETQYF	TGCAGTGCTAGGGTGACGGGAGAAGAGACCCAGTACTTC
TRBD1	TRBV12-3/TRBV12-4	TRBJ2-5	NA	CASRIRDSQETQYF	TGTGCCAGCAGGATACGGGACAGCCAGGAGACCCAGTACTTC
NA	TRBV2	TRBJ1-5	NA	CASNLGGSPNQPQHF	TGTGCCAGCAATCTAGGGGGTAGCCCCAATCAGCCCCAGCATTTT
NA	TRBV29-1	TRBJ2-5	NA	CSVEGEIETQYF	TGCAGCGTTGAAGGGGAAATAGAGACCCAGTACTTC
TRBD2	TRBV20-1	TRBJ2-7	NA	CSAIGTSGSYEQYF	TGCAGTGCTATTGGGACTAGCGGGAGTTATGAGCAGTACTTC
NA	TRBV10-2	TRBJ1-2	NA	CASRARNYGYTF	TGTGCCAGCAGAGCACGGAACTATGGCTACACCTTC
NA	TRBV20-1	TRBJ2-5	NA	CSASISVGSGQPQYF	TGCAGTGCTAGTATCTCTGTGGGTTCCGGTCAGCCCCAGTACTTC
NA	TRBV30	TRBJ1-6	NA	CAWLPMSYNSPLHF	TGTGCCTGGTTGCCAATGTCTTATAATTCACCCCTCCACTTT
NA	TRBV7-8	TRBJ1-4	NA	CASSLDSYEQGKEKLFF	TGTGCCAGCAGCTTAGACTCCTACGAGCAGGGAAAAGAAAAACTGTTTTTT
NA	TRBV9	TRBJ2-6	many	CASSVDPEFWATGANVLTF	TGTGCCAGCAGCGTAGATCCCGAATTCTGGGCTACTGGGGCCAACGTCCTGACTTTC
NA	TRBV15	TRBJ2-5	NA	CATSRGASRAYQETQYF	TGTGCCACCAGCAGAGGGGCCAGCCGGGCGTACCAAGAGACCCAGTACTTC
TRBD1	TRBV6-9	TRBJ1-4	NA	CASRERTGSEKLFF	TGTGCCAGCAGGGAACGGACAGGGAGTGAAAAACTGTTTTTT
NA	TRBV13	TRBJ1-6	NA	CASSPLGRDRTSSYNSPLHF	TGTGCCAGCAGCCCACTAGGGAGGGATCGGACGAGCTCCTATAATTCACCCCTCCACTTT
TRBD1	TRBV7-2	TRBJ2-5	NA	CASSQRQGAVQETQYF	TGTGCCAGCAGCCAGCGACAGGGGGCGGTTCAAGAGACCCAGTACTTC
TRBD1	TRBV20-1	TRBJ1-5	NA	CSAKTGDHQPQHF	TGCAGTGCTAAGACAGGGGACCATCAGCCCCAGCATTTT
NA	TRBV30	TRBJ2-2	NA	CAWSASRNTGELFF	TGTGCCTGGAGTGCGTCGCGGAACACCGGGGAGCTGTTTTTT
TRBD1	TRBV6-6	TRBJ1-6	NA	CASSYRQGNSPLHF	TGTGCCAGCAGTTACAGACAGGGAAATTCACCCCTCCACTTT
TRBD2	TRBV5-6	TRBJ2-5	NA	CASSVAGGGGTQYF	TGTGCCAGCAGCGTCGCCGGCGGGGGGGGGACCCAGTACTTC
TRBD1	TRBV6-2/TRBV6-3	TRBJ2-5	many	CATLTGLWETQYF	TGTGCCACCCTGACAGGGTTATGGGAGACCCAGTACTTC
TRBD1	TRBV27	TRBJ1-5	many	CASSLDRVNQPQHF	TGTGCCAGCAGTTTAGACAGGGTTAATCAGCCCCAGCATTTT
NA	TRBV6-2/TRBV6-3	TRBJ2-7	NA	CASYDRHNNVYEQYF	TGTGCCAGCTACGACCGGCACAACAATGTCTACGAGCAGTACTTC
NA	TRBV7-2	TRBJ1-3	many	CASSSGARNTIYF	TGTGCCAGCAGCTCGGGGGCCCGAAACACCATATATTTT
TRBD2	TRBV20-1	TRBJ2-5	many	CSATSPSGRAGETQYF	TGCAGTGCTACTTCCCCTAGCGGGAGGGCCGGAGAGACCCAGTACTTC
NA	TRBV28	TRBJ2-7	few	CASSLDQGEQYF	TGTGCCAGCAGTCTGGATCAGGGCGAGCAGTACTTC
TRBD1	TRBV5-1	TRBJ2-5	NA	CASSLEGASNQPQYF	TGCGCCAGCAGCTTAGAGGGGGCTAGCAATCAGCCCCAGTACTTC
NA	TRBV12-3/TRBV12-4	TRBJ2-6	NA	CASSWPGRAGANVLTF	TGTGCCAGCAGTTGGCCGGGACGGGCTGGGGCCAACGTCCTGACTTTC
NA	TRBV19	TRBJ1-1	NA	CASTNGTEAFF	TGTGCCAGTACAAATGGGACTGAAGCTTTCTTT
NA	TRBV10-3	TRBJ1-4	NA	CAISDNGRLNEKLFF	TGTGCCATCAGTGATAATGGACGGTTAAATGAAAAACTGTTTTTT
NA	TRBV3-1	TRBJ1-5	many	CASSQGIYSNQPQHF	TGTGCCAGCAGCCAAGGGATCTATAGCAATCAGCCCCAGCATTTT
NA	TRBV7-9	TRBJ2-7	many	CASSLGLESYEQYF	TGTGCCAGCAGCTTGGGCCTAGAGTCCTACGAGCAGTACTTC
NA	TRBV10-3	TRBJ1-5	NA	CAISVAGAYNEHF	TGTGCCATCAGCGTAGCGGGGGCTTACAATGAGCATTTT
NA	TRBV20-1	TRBJ1-2	many	CSARDPEGHLDYGYTF	TGCAGTGCTAGAGATCCCGAGGGACACTTGGACTATGGCTACACCTTC
NA	TRBV27	TRBJ1-1	NA	CASRSILSTEAFF	TGTGCCAGCCGGAGCATTTTAAGCACTGAAGCTTTCTTT
NA	TRBV29-1	TRBJ1-2	few	CSVRKANYGYTF	TGCAGCGTACGAAAGGCTAACTATGGCTACACCTTC